This TCR beta chain was documented in a study of CD8 T cells in ankylosing spondylitis. The CDR3 contains 17 residues. J was trimmed by 6 bases and V by 5 bases; bases with no gene match: 16. This clonotype was seen only a few times. TCRdb re-called the 5' RACE reads with MiXCR, one entry per CDR3 protein. Of 15,000 to 20,000 distinct CDR3 sequences in the sample, around 8% are singletons; the top ten hold roughly 38%. This clonotype was sampled from a male donor with ankylosing spondylitis or in good health (not recorded which). Sequencing was performed on blood. J is TRBJ1-2 and V is TRBV12-3 or TRBV12-4, with 9 bases aligning to TRBD1. The CDR3 DNA is TGTGCCAGCAGTACCCGGGACAGGGTACAAAATCAGGATGGCTACACCTTC. Translation gives CASSTRDRVQNQDGYTF.